This paragraph covers one T cell receptor (beta chain) sequence. The data are from a study of radiotherapy plus CTLA-4 blockade in lung cancer. Using immunoSEQ multiplex PCR, the repertoire was profiled, and TCRdb retains in-frame clones only, with some absent. The table shows around 90,000 clones, with over 75% occurring only once. CDR3 length: 15 amino acids. From germline, CDR1 is SGHRS and CDR2 YFSETQ. The ends lost 4 bases at V and 0 bases at J; junction bases unmatched: 2. This clonotype was sampled from a human donor with non-small cell lung cancer that progressed on radiotherapy plus ipilimumab. The chain couples TRBV5-1 to TRBJ2-2; 8 nucleotides agree with TRBD2. Sequenced here: peripheral blood, sampled from a patient treated with radiotherapy plus ipilimumab. The chain's CDR3 is CASSPGLANTGELFF. DNA for the CDR3: TGCGCCAGCAGCCCGGGACTAGCGAACACCGGGGAGCTGTTTTTT. The full variable domain, rest sourced from reference TRBV5-1 and TRBJ2-2, is KAGVTQTPRYLIKTRGQQVTLSCSPISGHRSVSWYQQTPGQGLQFLFEYFSETQRNKGNFPGRFSGRQFSNSRSEMNVSTLELGDSALYLCASSPGLANTGELFFGEGSRLTVL.